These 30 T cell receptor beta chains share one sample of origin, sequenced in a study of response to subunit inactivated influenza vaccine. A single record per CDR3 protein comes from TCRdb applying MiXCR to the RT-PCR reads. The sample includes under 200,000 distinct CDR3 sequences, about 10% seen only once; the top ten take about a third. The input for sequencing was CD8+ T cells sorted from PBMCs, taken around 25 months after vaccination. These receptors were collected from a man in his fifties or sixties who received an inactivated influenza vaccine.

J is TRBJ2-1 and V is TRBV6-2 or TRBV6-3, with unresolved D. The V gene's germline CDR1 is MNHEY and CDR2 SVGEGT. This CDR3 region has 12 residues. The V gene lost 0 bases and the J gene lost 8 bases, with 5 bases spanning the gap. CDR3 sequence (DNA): TGTGCCAGCAGTTACTCGAATGATGAGCAGTTCTTC. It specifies CASSYSNDEQFF.

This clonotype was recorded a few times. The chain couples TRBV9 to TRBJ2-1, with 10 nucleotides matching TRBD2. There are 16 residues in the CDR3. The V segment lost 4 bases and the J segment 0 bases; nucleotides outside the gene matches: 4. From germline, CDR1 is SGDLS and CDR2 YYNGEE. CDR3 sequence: CASSTGLAVSYNEQFF. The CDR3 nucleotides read TGTGCCAGCAGCACCGGACTAGCGGTCTCCTACAATGAGCAGTTCTTC.

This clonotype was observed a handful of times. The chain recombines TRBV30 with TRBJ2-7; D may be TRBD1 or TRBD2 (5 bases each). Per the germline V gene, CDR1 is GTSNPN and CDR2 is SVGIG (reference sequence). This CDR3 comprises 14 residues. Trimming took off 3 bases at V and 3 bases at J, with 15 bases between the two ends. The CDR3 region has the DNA TGTGCCTGGAGACCCCCCGGGACGTTCTACGAGCAGTACTTC. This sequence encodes CAWRPPGTFYEQYF. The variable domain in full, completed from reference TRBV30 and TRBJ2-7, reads SQTIHQWPATLVQPVGSPLSLECTVEGTSNPNLYWYRQAAGRGLQLLFYSVGIGQISSEVPQNLSASRPQDRQFILSSKKLLLSDSGFYLCAWRPPGTFYEQYFGPGTRLTVT.

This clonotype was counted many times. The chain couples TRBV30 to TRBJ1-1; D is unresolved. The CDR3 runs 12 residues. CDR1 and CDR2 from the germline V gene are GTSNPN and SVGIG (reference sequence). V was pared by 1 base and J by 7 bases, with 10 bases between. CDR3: CAWSDPSLEAFF. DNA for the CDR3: TGTGCCTGGAGTGACCCAAGCCTTGAAGCTTTCTTT.

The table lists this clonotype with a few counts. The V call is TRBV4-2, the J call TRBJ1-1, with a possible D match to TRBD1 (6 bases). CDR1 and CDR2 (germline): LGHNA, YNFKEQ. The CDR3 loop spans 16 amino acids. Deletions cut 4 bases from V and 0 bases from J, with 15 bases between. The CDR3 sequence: CASSPFGGGMNTEAFF. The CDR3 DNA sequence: TGTGCCAGCAGCCCTTTTGGGGGCGGAATGAACACTGAAGCTTTCTTT.

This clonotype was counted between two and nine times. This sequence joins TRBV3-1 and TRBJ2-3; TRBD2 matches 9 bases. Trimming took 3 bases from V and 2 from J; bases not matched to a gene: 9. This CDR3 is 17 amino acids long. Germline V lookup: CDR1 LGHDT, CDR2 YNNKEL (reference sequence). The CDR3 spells CASSHSSGARFTDTQYF. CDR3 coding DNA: TGTGCCAGCAGCCATTCTAGCGGGGCCCGCTTCACAGATACGCAGTATTTT.

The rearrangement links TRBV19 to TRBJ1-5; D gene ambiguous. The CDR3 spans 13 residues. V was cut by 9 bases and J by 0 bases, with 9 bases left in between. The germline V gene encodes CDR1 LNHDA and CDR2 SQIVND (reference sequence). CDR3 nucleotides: TGTGCCAGCCAGGAATATAGCAATCAGCCCCAGCATTTT. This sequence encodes CASQEYSNQPQHF.

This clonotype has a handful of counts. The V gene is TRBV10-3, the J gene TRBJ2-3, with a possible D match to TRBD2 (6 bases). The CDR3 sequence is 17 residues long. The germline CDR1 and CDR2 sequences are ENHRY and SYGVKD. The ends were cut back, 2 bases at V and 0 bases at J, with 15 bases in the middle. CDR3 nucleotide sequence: TGTGCCATCAGTGAGATGACTAGGGCTAGTAGCACAGATACGCAGTATTTT. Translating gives CAISEMTRASSTDTQYF.

Written as DNA, the CDR3 is TGTGCCAGCAGTGACCAAGCCGGGACAGGGGTACAAGAGACCCAGTACTTC. Protein product: CASSDQAGTGVQETQYF. V and J are TRBV27 and TRBJ2-5; 10 positions agree with TRBD1. The germline gives CDR1 MNHEY, CDR2 SMNVEV (reference sequence). V lost 5 bases and J lost 2; bases outside the gene matches: 11. The CDR3 spans 17 residues.

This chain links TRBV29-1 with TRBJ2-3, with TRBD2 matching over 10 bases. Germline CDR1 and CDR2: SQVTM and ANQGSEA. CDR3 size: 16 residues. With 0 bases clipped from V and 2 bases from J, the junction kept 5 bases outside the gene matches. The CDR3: CSVEEGLAAFTDTQYF. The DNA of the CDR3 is TGCAGCGTTGAAGAAGGACTAGCGGCTTTCACAGATACGCAGTATTTT.

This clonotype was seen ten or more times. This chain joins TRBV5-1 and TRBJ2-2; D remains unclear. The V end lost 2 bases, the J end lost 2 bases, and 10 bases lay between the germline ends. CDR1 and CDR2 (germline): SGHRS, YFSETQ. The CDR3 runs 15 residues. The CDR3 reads CASSLRHLNTGELFF. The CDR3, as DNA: TGCGCCAGCAGCTTAAGGCACCTAAACACCGGGGAGCTGTTTTTT. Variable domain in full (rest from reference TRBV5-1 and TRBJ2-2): KAGVTQTPRYLIKTRGQQVTLSCSPISGHRSVSWYQQTPGQGLQFLFEYFSETQRNKGNFPGRFSGRQFSNSRSEMNVSTLELGDSALYLCASSLRHLNTGELFFGEGSRLTVL.

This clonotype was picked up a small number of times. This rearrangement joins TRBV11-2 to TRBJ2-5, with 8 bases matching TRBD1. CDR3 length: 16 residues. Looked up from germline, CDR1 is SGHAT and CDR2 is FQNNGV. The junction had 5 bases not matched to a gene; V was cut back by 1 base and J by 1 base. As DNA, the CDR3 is TGTGCCAGCAGCTTAGGTAGGACAGGGACCCAAGAGACCCAGTACTTC. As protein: CASSLGRTGTQETQYF.

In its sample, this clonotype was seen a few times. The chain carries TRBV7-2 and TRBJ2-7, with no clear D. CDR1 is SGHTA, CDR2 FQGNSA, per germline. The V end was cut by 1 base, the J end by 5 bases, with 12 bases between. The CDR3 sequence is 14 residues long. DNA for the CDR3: TGTGCCAGCAGCTTAGAATGGGGAACCCACGAGCAGTACTTC. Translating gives CASSLEWGTHEQYF.

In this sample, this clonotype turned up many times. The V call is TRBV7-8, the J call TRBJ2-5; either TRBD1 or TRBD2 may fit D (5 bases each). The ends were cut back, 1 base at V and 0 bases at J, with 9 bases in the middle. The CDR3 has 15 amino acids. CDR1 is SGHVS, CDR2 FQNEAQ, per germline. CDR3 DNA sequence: TGTGCCAGCAGCTTAGGTGGGGGATACCAAGAGACCCAGTACTTC. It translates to CASSLGGGYQETQYF. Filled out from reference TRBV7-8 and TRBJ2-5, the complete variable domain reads GAGVSQSPRYKVAKRGQDVALRCDPISGHVSLFWYQQALGQGPEFLTYFQNEAQLDKSGLPSDRFFAERPEGSVSTLKIQRTQQEDSAVYLCASSLGGGYQETQYFGPGTRLLVL.

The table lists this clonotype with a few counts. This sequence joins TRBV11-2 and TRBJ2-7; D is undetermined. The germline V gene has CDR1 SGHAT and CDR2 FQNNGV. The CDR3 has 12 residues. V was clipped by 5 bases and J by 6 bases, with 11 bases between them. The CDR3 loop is CASSPNVGEQYF. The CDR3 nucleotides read TGTGCCAGCAGCCCGAATGTAGGCGAGCAGTACTTC. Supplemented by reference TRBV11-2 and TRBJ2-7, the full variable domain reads EAGVAQSPRYKIIEKRQSVAFWCNPISGHATLYWYQQILGQGPKLLIQFQNNGVVDDSQLPKDRFSAERLKGVDSTLKIQPAKLEDSAVYLCASSPNVGEQYFGPGTRLTVT.

DNA for the CDR3: TGTGCCAGCAGCTTACCCGACGGACTGACCGGGGAGCTGTTTTTT. It yields the protein CASSLPDGLTGELFF. The genes are TRBV7-9 and TRBJ2-2; tentatively, D is TRBD2 (5 bases). Trimming took 2 bases from V and 5 from J, leaving 12 bases between them. Germline assignment: CDR1 SEHNR and CDR2 FQNEAQ (reference sequence). CDR3 length: 15 amino acids.

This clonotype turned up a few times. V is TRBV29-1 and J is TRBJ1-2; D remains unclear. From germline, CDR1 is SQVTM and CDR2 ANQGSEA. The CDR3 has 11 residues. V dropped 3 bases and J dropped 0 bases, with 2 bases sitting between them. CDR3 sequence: CSVDSNYGYTF. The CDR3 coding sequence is TGCAGCGTTGATTCTAACTATGGCTACACCTTC.

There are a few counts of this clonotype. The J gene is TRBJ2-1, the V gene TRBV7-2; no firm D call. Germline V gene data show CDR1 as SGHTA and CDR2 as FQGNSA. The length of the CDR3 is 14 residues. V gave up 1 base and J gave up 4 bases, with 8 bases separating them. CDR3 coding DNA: TGTGCCAGCAGCTTAGTGGGCCAATACAATGAGCAGTTCTTC. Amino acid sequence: CASSLVGQYNEQFF.

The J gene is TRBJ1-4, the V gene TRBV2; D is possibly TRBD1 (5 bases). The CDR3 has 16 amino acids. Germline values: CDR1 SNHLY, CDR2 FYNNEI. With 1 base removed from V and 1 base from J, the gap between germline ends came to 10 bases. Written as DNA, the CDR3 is TGTGCCAGCAGTGAAGGCTTTGGGGGAACTAATGAAAAACTGTTTTTT. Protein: CASSEGFGGTNEKLFF.

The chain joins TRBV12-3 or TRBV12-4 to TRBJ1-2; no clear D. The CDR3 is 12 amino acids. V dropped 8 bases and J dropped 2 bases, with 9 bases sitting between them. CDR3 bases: TGTGCCAGCCCCATAGGCAACTATGGCTACACCTTC. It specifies CASPIGNYGYTF.

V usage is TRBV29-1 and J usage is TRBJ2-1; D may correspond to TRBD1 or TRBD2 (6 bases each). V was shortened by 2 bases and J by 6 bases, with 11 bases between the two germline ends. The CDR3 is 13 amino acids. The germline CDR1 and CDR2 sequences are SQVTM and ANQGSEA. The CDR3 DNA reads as TGCAGCGTTGAAAAGGGGGGTCGCAATGAGCAGTTCTTC. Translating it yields CSVEKGGRNEQFF.

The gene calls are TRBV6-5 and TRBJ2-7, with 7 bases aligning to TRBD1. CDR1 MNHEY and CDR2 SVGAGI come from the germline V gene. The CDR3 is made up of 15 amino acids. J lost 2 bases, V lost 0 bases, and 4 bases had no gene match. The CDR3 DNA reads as TGTGCCAGCAGTTACTCGAGGACAGGAGCCTACGAGCAGTACTTC. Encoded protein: CASSYSRTGAYEQYF.

CDR3: CSARGGGRGQETQYF. In DNA form, the CDR3 reads TGCAGTGCTAGAGGGGGTGGGCGGGGGCAAGAGACCCAGTACTTC. This chain joins TRBV20-1 and TRBJ2-5; 7 bases agree with TRBD2. CDR1 DFQATT and CDR2 SNEGSKA come from the germline V gene (reference sequence). J lost 2 bases, V lost 1 base, and 7 bases had no gene match. This CDR3 comprises 15 residues.

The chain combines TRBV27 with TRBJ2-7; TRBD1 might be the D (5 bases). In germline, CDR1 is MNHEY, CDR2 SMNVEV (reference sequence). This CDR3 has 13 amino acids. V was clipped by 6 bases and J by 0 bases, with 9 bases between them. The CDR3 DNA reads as TGTGCCAGCAGGGGGCTCGGCTCCTACGAGCAGTACTTC. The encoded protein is CASRGLGSYEQYF.

The chain's CDR3 is CASSSRAGGAPRETQYF. The CDR3 nucleotides read TGTGCCAGCAGCTCCCGCGCAGGAGGGGCGCCCCGGGAGACCCAGTACTTC. V is TRBV13 and J is TRBJ2-5; tentatively, D is TRBD2 (6 bases). The germline CDR1 and CDR2 sequences are PRHDT and FYEKMQ (reference sequence). The CDR3 has 17 amino acids. With 4 bases removed from V and 5 bases from J, the gap between germline ends came to 23 bases.

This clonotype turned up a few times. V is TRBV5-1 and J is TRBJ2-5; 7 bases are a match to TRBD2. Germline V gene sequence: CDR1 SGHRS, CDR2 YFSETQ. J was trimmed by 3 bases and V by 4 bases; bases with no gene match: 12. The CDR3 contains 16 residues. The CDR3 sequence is CASSPQYSGGKETQYF. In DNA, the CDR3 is TGCGCCAGCAGCCCCCAATATTCGGGAGGAAAAGAGACCCAGTACTTC. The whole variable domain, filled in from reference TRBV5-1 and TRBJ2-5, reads KAGVTQTPRYLIKTRGQQVTLSCSPISGHRSVSWYQQTPGQGLQFLFEYFSETQRNKGNFPGRFSGRQFSNSRSEMNVSTLELGDSALYLCASSPQYSGGKETQYFGPGTRLLVL.

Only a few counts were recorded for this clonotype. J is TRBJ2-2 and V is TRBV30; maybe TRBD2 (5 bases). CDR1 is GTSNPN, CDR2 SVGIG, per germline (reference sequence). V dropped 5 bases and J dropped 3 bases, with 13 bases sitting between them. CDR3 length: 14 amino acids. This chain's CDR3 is CAWGGFVHTGELFF. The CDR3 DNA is TGTGCCTGGGGAGGATTTGTACACACCGGGGAGCTGTTTTTT.

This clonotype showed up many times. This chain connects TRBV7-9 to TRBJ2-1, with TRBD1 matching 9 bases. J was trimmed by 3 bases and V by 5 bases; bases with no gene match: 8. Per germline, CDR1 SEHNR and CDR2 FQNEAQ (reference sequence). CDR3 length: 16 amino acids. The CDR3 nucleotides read TGTGCCAGCAGCCGGCGGACAGGGGACCTCTACAATGAGCAGTTCTTC. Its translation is CASSRRTGDLYNEQFF.

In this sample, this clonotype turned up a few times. The CDR3 nucleotides read TGTGCCAGCAGTTACGTGTCGGGGGGCCCGAATGAGCAGTTCTTC. Translating it yields CASSYVSGGPNEQFF. The J gene is TRBJ2-1, the V gene TRBV6-5, with a tentative D call TRBD2 (7 bases). Trimming took off 2 bases at V and 7 bases at J, with 15 bases between the two ends. The V gene's germline CDR1 is MNHEY and CDR2 SVGAGI. This CDR3 is built from 15 residues.

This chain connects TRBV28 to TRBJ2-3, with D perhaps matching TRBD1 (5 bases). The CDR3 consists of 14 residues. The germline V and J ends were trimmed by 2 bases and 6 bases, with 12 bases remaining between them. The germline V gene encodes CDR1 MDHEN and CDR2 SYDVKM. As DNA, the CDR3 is TGTGCCAGCAGTTTAGCAGGGTCGTTCGATACGCAGTATTTT. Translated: CASSLAGSFDTQYF.